Below are 30 T cell receptor beta chains sequenced from a single sample in a study of CD8 T cells in Susac syndrome. The authors reverse transcribed roughly 0.5 to 1 ug RNA with random hexamers. TCRdb reprocessed the immunoSEQ multiplex PCR reads via MiXCR and lists one record per CDR3 protein. This sample has approximately 100,000 distinct CDR3 sequences, with about nine tenths found just once. Sample: CD8+ T cells from PBMCs. The receptor set was obtained from a human donor in good health.

The chain combines TRBV7-9 with TRBJ1-3; D remains ambiguous. CDR3 length: 15 amino acids. The germline V and J ends were trimmed by 3 bases and 0 bases, with 9 bases remaining between them. Germline V CDR1 and CDR2: SEHNR, FQNEAQ (reference sequence). The CDR3, as DNA: TGTGCCAGCAGCTTCCAGGCAATCTCTGGAAACACCATATATTTT. This encodes CASSFQAISGNTIYF. The whole variable domain, remainder taken from reference TRBV7-9 and TRBJ1-3, is DTGVSQNPRHKITKRGQNVTFRCDPISEHNRLYWYRQTLGQGPEFLTYFQNEAQLEKSRLLSDRFSAERPKGSFSTLEIQRTEQGDSAMYLCASSFQAISGNTIYFGEGSWLTVV.

This rearrangement joins TRBV2 to TRBJ2-7, with TRBD1 matching 8 bases. The V gene end was trimmed by 7 bases and the J gene end by 7 bases; junction bases not matched to a gene: 9. CDR1 is SNHLY and CDR2 is FYNNEI in the germline V gene. The CDR3 has 13 residues. CDR3 DNA: TGTGCCAGCACTAGCCAACAGGGGGGTGAGCAGTACTTC. Amino acid sequence: CASTSQQGGEQYF.

The table lists this clonotype with a count of one. The gene calls are TRBV29-1 and TRBJ1-1; D call uncertain. Germline V gene sequence: CDR1 SQVTM, CDR2 ANQGSEA. V dropped 8 bases and J dropped 5 bases, with 18 bases sitting between them. This CDR3 is 13 amino acids long. This CDR3 is CSSDLLGGTEAFF. In nucleotides, the CDR3 is TGCAGCTCGGACCTGTTGGGTGGAACTGAAGCTTTCTTT.

V usage is TRBV6-2 or TRBV6-3 and J usage is TRBJ1-2; D uncertain. This CDR3 has 11 residues. Germline-derived CDR1 and CDR2 are MNHEY and SVGEGT. Trimming took off 6 bases at V and 8 bases at J, with 10 bases between the two ends. The CDR3 spells CASRWAFGYTF. CDR3 DNA: TGTGCCAGCAGATGGGCCTTCGGCTACACCTTC.

The J gene is TRBJ1-1, the V gene TRBV4-3; D might be TRBD1 (5 bases). The CDR3 runs to 15 residues. Deletions cut 4 bases from V and 1 base from J, with 13 bases between. Germline assignment: CDR1 LGHNA and CDR2 YSLEER. CDR3 sequence: CASSRSLGQNTEAFF. CDR3 DNA sequence: TGCGCCAGCAGCCGGTCGTTGGGGCAGAACACTGAAGCTTTCTTT.

This chain uses TRBV15 with TRBJ1-1, with D hard to call. In germline, CDR1 is LNHNV, CDR2 YYDKDF (reference sequence). The CDR3 runs 13 residues. Between the trimmed V and J ends, which lost 0 bases and 7 bases, there was a span of 9 bases. Written as DNA, the CDR3 is TGTGCCACCAGCAGAGATCCGGGCGATGAAGCTTTCTTT. Protein product: CATSRDPGDEAFF. Complete variable domain (other parts from reference TRBV15 and TRBJ1-1): DAMVIQNPRYQVTQFGKPVTLSCSQTLNHNVMYWYQQKSSQAPKLLFHYYDKDFNNEADTPDNFQSRRPNTSFCFLDIRSPGLGDTAMYLCATSRDPGDEAFFGQGTRLTVV.

This clonotype was counted only a few times. This rearrangement joins TRBV6-1 to TRBJ2-7; 8 bases align to TRBD2. V trimming: 0 bases; J trimming: 3 bases; junction bases outside the gene matches: 1. The CDR3 totals 14 residues. Germline V CDR1 and CDR2: MNHNS, SASEGT. The CDR3 DNA reads as TGTGCCAGCAGTGAAGCACTAGCGGACTACGAGCAGTACTTC. This translates into CASSEALADYEQYF.

The chain links TRBV7-9 to TRBJ1-2, with D possibly TRBD1 on 5 matching bases. The V and J ends lost 4 bases and 4 bases respectively, with 19 bases between them. The CDR3 loop spans 16 amino acids. Per germline, CDR1 SEHNR and CDR2 FQNEAQ (reference sequence). The CDR3 DNA follows: TGTGCCAGCAGCTCTACCTTGAGGAAGGACATCTATGGCTACACCTTC. Encoded protein: CASSSTLRKDIYGYTF.

This chain uses TRBV20-1 with TRBJ1-1; 8 bases agree with TRBD1. After removal of 6 bases from V and 4 bases from J, the junction contained 7 bases not matched to a gene. From germline, CDR1 is DFQATT and CDR2 SNEGSKA (reference sequence). The CDR3 contains 13 residues. CDR3 nucleotide sequence: TGCAGTGCCTCCAGGGGGCGGGCCACTGAAGCTTTCTTT. It yields the protein CSASRGRATEAFF.

This sequence joins TRBV29-1 and TRBJ1-1, with D uncertain. V was trimmed by 1 base and J by 1 base, leaving 13 bases between them. CDR1 and CDR2 from the germline V gene are SQVTM and ANQGSEA. The CDR3 sequence is 15 residues long. The CDR3 DNA sequence: TGCAGCGTTGAAGTCCCAAGACCTAGGAACACTGAAGCTTTCTTT. Protein sequence: CSVEVPRPRNTEAFF.

The V and J genes are TRBV5-1 and TRBJ2-7; 10 positions agree with TRBD1. The V gene's germline CDR1 is SGHRS and CDR2 YFSETQ. The CDR3 covers 15 residues. V lost 4 bases and J lost 5; bases outside the gene matches: 9. The CDR3 nucleotides are TGCGCCAGCAGCCTACCCACCGGGACAGGGGACGAGCAGTACTTC. This sequence encodes CASSLPTGTGDEQYF.

The chain recombines TRBV7-9 with TRBJ2-7; tentative D call: TRBD2 (6 bases). Trimming stripped 5 bases from V and 0 bases from J, with 17 bases between. The CDR3 has 16 amino acids. Germline CDR1 is SEHNR and CDR2 is FQNEAQ (reference sequence). DNA for the CDR3: TGTGCCAGCAGCCCCCTTGCGGGGTTGGGCTCCTACGAGCAGTACTTC. Its translation is CASSPLAGLGSYEQYF. Together with reference TRBV7-9 and TRBJ2-7, the CDR3 gives the full variable domain: DTGVSQNPRHKITKRGQNVTFRCDPISEHNRLYWYRQTLGQGPEFLTYFQNEAQLEKSRLLSDRFSAERPKGSFSTLEIQRTEQGDSAMYLCASSPLAGLGSYEQYFGPGTRLTVT.

The rearrangement uses TRBV5-1 and TRBJ2-2, with unresolved D. V dropped 4 bases and J dropped 1 base, with 8 bases sitting between them. Germline CDR1 and CDR2: SGHRS and YFSETQ. The CDR3 extends over 14 amino acids. The CDR3 DNA reads as TGCGCCAGCAGCCTGGACCTGAACACCGGGGAGCTGTTTTTT. Its translation is CASSLDLNTGELFF.

This clonotype has a single count. This rearrangement joins TRBV3-1 to TRBJ1-1, with D hard to call. This CDR3 is 12 amino acids long. Germline V gives CDR1 LGHDT, CDR2 YNNKEL (reference sequence). V was cut by 7 bases and J by 7 bases, with 13 bases left in between. CDR3 sequence: CASKKTEGEAFF. CDR3 DNA: TGTGCCAGCAAGAAGACCGAGGGTGAAGCTTTCTTT.

The chain links TRBV23-1 to TRBJ1-1; the D gene is possibly TRBD1 (5 bases). TRBV23-1 is reported as an ORF; its role is uncertain. Trimming stripped 0 bases from V and 4 bases from J, with 27 bases between. The CDR3 runs 20 residues. This chain's CDR3 is CASSQSWVGDSVIDRTEAFF. In nucleotides, the CDR3 is TGCGCCAGCAGTCAATCTTGGGTAGGGGATAGTGTCATCGATCGCACTGAAGCTTTCTTT.

CDR3 residues: CASSPDGDGYTF. The CDR3 region has the DNA TGCGCCAGCAGCCCGGACGGAGATGGCTACACCTTC. The chain uses TRBV5-1 and TRBJ1-2; no definite D call. The CDR3 length is 12 residues. Trimming shortened V by 4 bases and J by 6 bases, and 10 bases separated the two germline ends. The germline V gene encodes CDR1 SGHRS and CDR2 YFSETQ. Full variable domain (missing parts from reference TRBV5-1 and TRBJ1-2): KAGVTQTPRYLIKTRGQQVTLSCSPISGHRSVSWYQQTPGQGLQFLFEYFSETQRNKGNFPGRFSGRQFSNSRSEMNVSTLELGDSALYLCASSPDGDGYTFGSGTRLTVV.

The chain employs TRBV20-1 and TRBJ1-5, with TRBD1 as a possible D gene (5 bases). Germline CDR1 and CDR2: DFQATT and SNEGSKA (reference sequence). The CDR3 length is 13 residues. V was shortened by 4 bases and J by 0 bases, with 7 bases between the two germline ends. CDR3 amino acids: CSAMGHSNQPQHF. CDR3 bases: TGCAGTGCTATGGGGCATAGCAATCAGCCCCAGCATTTT.

J is TRBJ2-5 and V is TRBV18; D is undetermined. Trimming stripped 2 bases from V and 4 bases from J, with 8 bases between. The germline CDR1 and CDR2 sequences are KGHSH and LQKENI. This CDR3 comprises 13 residues. The CDR3 is CASSPEIRETQYF. The CDR3 coding sequence is TGTGCCAGCTCACCAGAGATCCGAGAGACCCAGTACTTC.

The chain couples TRBV29-1 to TRBJ2-1; 7 nucleotides agree with TRBD1. Trimming removed 7 bases from V and 8 bases from J; junction bases left unmatched: 5. The germline V gene has CDR1 SQVTM and CDR2 ANQGSEA. CDR3 length: 11 amino acids. The CDR3 is CSAHDRDEQFF. The CDR3 DNA reads TGCAGCGCCCACGACAGGGATGAGCAGTTCTTC.

The chain uses TRBV7-2 and TRBJ2-7; D assignment may be TRBD1 or TRBD2 (5 bases each). Germline assignment: CDR1 SGHTA and CDR2 FQGNSA. V dropped 7 bases and J dropped 3 bases, with 19 bases sitting between them. This CDR3 has 15 amino acids. In DNA form, the CDR3 reads TGTGCCAGCAACCAACCGGGACGGAGGAACTACGAGCAGTACTTC. Translating it yields CASNQPGRRNYEQYF. The full variable domain, its missing parts supplied by reference TRBV7-2 and TRBJ2-7, is GAGVSQSPSNKVTEKGKDVELRCDPISGHTALYWYRQSLGQGLEFLIYFQGNSAPDKSGLPSDRFSAERTGGSVSTLTIQRTQQEDSAVYLCASNQPGRRNYEQYFGPGTRLTVT.

The genes are TRBV5-1 and TRBJ1-6, with 8 bases fitting TRBD1. The CDR3 totals 15 residues. Germline CDR1 and CDR2: SGHRS and YFSETQ. V trimming: 5 bases; J trimming: 6 bases; junction bases outside the gene matches: 7. The CDR3 nucleotides read TGCGCCAGCAGAGACGCAACAGGGGGTAATTCACCCCTCCACTTT. Translated, it gives CASRDATGGNSPLHF. The complete variable domain, with remaining parts taken from reference TRBV5-1 and TRBJ1-6, reads KAGVTQTPRYLIKTRGQQVTLSCSPISGHRSVSWYQQTPGQGLQFLFEYFSETQRNKGNFPGRFSGRQFSNSRSEMNVSTLELGDSALYLCASRDATGGNSPLHFGNGTRLTVT.

This sequence joins TRBV29-1 and TRBJ1-4, with TRBD1 identical over 7 bases. The germline gives CDR1 SQVTM, CDR2 ANQGSEA. The CDR3 spans 14 residues. Germline trimming cut 4 bases from V and 0 bases from J; bases unmatched to any gene: 2. The CDR3 DNA sequence: TGCAGCGTTGCGGACAGGACAACTAATGAAAAACTGTTTTTT. Protein: CSVADRTTNEKLFF.

This chain joins TRBV5-1 and TRBJ2-5, with no clear D. V lost 2 bases and J lost 1, with 12 bases in between. CDR1 and CDR2 (germline): SGHRS, YFSETQ. There are 15 residues in the CDR3. The CDR3 loop reads CASSLSGRIQETQYF. The CDR3 nucleotides are TGCGCCAGCAGCTTATCAGGACGGATCCAAGAGACCCAGTACTTC.

The chain combines TRBV12-5 with TRBJ2-2; D possibly uses TRBD1 or TRBD2 (5 bases each). V lost 6 bases and J 4 bases, leaving 9 bases between the germline ends. This CDR3 contains 13 residues. Germline CDR1 LGHNT, CDR2 FRNRAP. DNA of the CDR3: TGTGCTAGTGGACCTGGGGGCACCGGGGAGCTGTTTTTT. The encoded protein is CASGPGGTGELFF.

The chain uses TRBV7-8 and TRBJ1-5, with D perhaps matching TRBD1 (5 bases). The germline gives CDR1 SGHVS, CDR2 FQNEAQ. This CDR3 region has 14 residues. V gave up 2 bases and J gave up 5 bases, with 10 bases separating them. The CDR3 here is CASSLRGVDQPQHF. DNA for the CDR3: TGTGCCAGCAGCTTACGGGGGGTCGATCAGCCCCAGCATTTT. Looking up the rest from reference TRBV7-8 and TRBJ1-5 gives the full variable domain: GAGVSQSPRYKVAKRGQDVALRCDPISGHVSLFWYQQALGQGPEFLTYFQNEAQLDKSGLPSDRFFAERPEGSVSTLKIQRTQQEDSAVYLCASSLRGVDQPQHFGDGTRLSIL.

The V call is TRBV18, the J call TRBJ1-1; D is uncertain. V shed 0 bases and J shed 1 base, with 6 bases lying between them. CDR1 KGHSH and CDR2 LQKENI come from the germline V gene. This CDR3 is 14 amino acids long. CDR3 nucleotide sequence: TGTGCCAGCTCACCACCGATAGGGAACACTGAAGCTTTCTTT. Translation gives CASSPPIGNTEAFF.

V and J are TRBV7-9 and TRBJ1-1; D gene unclear. CDR1 and CDR2 from the germline V gene are SEHNR and FQNEAQ (reference sequence). The V gene lost 1 base and the J gene lost 3 bases, with 6 bases spanning the gap. The length of the CDR3 is 13 residues. The CDR3 DNA reads TGTGCCAGCAGCTTAGGCAGGTACACTGAAGCTTTCTTT. Its translation: CASSLGRYTEAFF.

This chain's CDR3 is CASGTITTFF. The CDR3 nucleotides read TGTGCCAGTGGGACAATTACGACTTTCTTT. This chain links TRBV6-2 or TRBV6-3 with TRBJ1-1, with D possibly matching TRBD1 (6 bases). Trimming took 9 bases from V and 12 from J, leaving 14 bases between them. CDR1 is MNHEY and CDR2 is SVGEGT in the germline V gene. The CDR3 runs to 10 residues.

The chain employs TRBV12-3 or TRBV12-4 and TRBJ2-5, with 8 bases that match TRBD2. V lost 5 bases and J lost 5; bases outside the gene matches: 4. This CDR3 is 13 amino acids long. The DNA of the CDR3 is TGTGCCAGCAGTACAACGGGGGGGGAGACCCAGTACTTC. Protein sequence: CASSTTGGETQYF.

This sequence joins TRBV12-3 or TRBV12-4 and TRBJ1-1; D ambiguous. The CDR3 contains 13 residues. V was pared by 9 bases and J by 1 base, with 12 bases between. The CDR3 DNA sequence: TGTGCCAGTCTCACGGTGCGGAACACTGAAGCTTTCTTT. This translates into CASLTVRNTEAFF.